This entry is about one T cell receptor (beta chain). This entry is derived from a study of metastatic and nonmetastatic thyroid tumors. Across the study: Comparison of repertoires was carried out across blood and tumor or nodule tissue from malignant and benign thyroid patients.

V gave up 1 base and J gave up 13 bases, with 17 bases separating them. This CDR3 comprises 13 residues. Germline CDR1 and CDR2: DFQATT and SNEGSKA (reference sequence). As handled by the study authors: Clinicopathological groups supplied CDR3 differences that were used to build a distant-metastasis classifier for papillary thyroid cancer. TCRdb re-analyzed the PCR reads using MiXCR. The V and J calls were not made by the authors but by TCRdb's processing. The table shows about 52,000 clones, with approximately 17% occurring only once. Thyroid surgery was preceded by no treatment in any patient. The receptor was derived from a female donor with papillary thyroid cancer or a benign thyroid nodule (not recorded which). Some clones in this sample may be carry-over from other donors' samples. The V and J genes are TRBV20-1 and TRBJ2-1; possibly TRBD1 or TRBD2 for D (5 bases each). The sequenced material came from blood. The CDR3 sequence: CSARAPVPGAQFF. Written as DNA, the CDR3 is TGCAGTGCTAGAGCTCCCGTCCCCGGGGCTCAGTTCTTC.